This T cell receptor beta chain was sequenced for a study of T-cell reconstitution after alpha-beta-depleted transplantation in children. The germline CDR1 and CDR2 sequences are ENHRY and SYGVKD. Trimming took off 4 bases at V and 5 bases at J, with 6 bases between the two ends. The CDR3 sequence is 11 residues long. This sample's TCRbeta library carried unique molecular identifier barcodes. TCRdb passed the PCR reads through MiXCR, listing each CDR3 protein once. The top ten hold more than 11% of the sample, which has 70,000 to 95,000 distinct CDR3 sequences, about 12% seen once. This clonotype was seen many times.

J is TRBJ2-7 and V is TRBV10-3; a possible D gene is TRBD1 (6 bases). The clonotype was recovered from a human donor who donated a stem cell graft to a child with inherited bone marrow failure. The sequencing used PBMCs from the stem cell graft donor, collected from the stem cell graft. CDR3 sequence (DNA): TGTGCCATCAGTGGACAGGACGAGCAGTACTTC. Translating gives CAISGQDEQYF.